These 28 T cell receptor beta chains were sequenced from one sample in a study of Graves' ophthalmopathy and Graves' hyperthyroidism. Investigators amplified TCR beta CDR3 regions from RNA transcripts. A first-round RT-PCR used HTBI primers, followed by a second-round multiplex PCR. TCRdb independently ran MiXCR on the multiplex PCR reads; one entry per CDR3 protein. The sample has over a million distinct CDR3 sequences, about two fifths seen once. The material sequenced was peripheral blood or thyroid tissue (not recorded which). The receptor source for this set is an adult man with Graves' hyperthyroidism.

The chain couples TRBV11-2 to TRBJ2-7; weak D call: TRBD2 (6 bases). The ends were cut back, 2 bases at V and 6 bases at J, with 17 bases in the middle. CDR3 length: 15 residues. Germline-derived CDR1 and CDR2 are SGHAT and FQNNGV. The CDR3 here is CASSLLPGDSGEQYF. The CDR3 DNA follows: TGTGCCAGCAGCTTACTACCGGGGGACTCGGGCGAGCAGTACTTC.

In DNA form, the CDR3 reads TGTGCCATCAGTGAGTCAGCCCAGGGGGAGACCCAGCATTTT. Translation: CAISESAQGETQHF. The rearrangement uses TRBV10-3 and TRBJ1-5; the match to TRBD1 covers 7 bases. Unmatched junction bases numbered 7, after V lost 0 bases and J lost 11 bases. The CDR3 length is 14 residues. Germline assignment: CDR1 ENHRY and CDR2 SYGVKD.

The chain is built from TRBV19 and TRBJ2-2; weak D call: TRBD1 (6 bases). Trimming pared 4 bases from V and 4 bases from J, leaving 13 bases between. CDR3 length equals 15 residues. CDR1 and CDR2 (germline): LNHDA, SQIVND (reference sequence). The CDR3 is CASSKNRVSTGELFF. As DNA, the CDR3 is TGTGCCAGTAGTAAAAACAGGGTCTCCACCGGGGAGCTGTTTTTT.

This chain joins TRBV20-1 and TRBJ2-7; no definite D call. The V and J ends lost 0 bases and 2 bases respectively, with 11 bases between them. The germline V gene has CDR1 DFQATT and CDR2 SNEGSKA (reference sequence). This CDR3 spans 14 amino acids. CDR3 protein: CSAREERPTYEQYF. The CDR3 region has the DNA TGCAGTGCTAGAGAGGAAAGGCCTACCTACGAGCAGTACTTC.

The chain couples TRBV7-9 to TRBJ1-2, with D unclear. Trimming took off 1 base at V and 8 bases at J, with 11 bases between the two ends. Germline loops: CDR1 SEHNR, CDR2 FQNEAQ (reference sequence). The CDR3 totals 13 residues. The CDR3 DNA reads TGTGCCAGCAGCTTAGGTTTTAGTGGCGGCTACACCTTC. Its protein is CASSLGFSGGYTF.

This chain connects TRBV7-9 to TRBJ1-2; 8 nucleotides align to TRBD1. With V trimmed by 5 bases and J by 6 bases, 8 bases remained unmatched. CDR1 is SEHNR, CDR2 FQNEAQ, per germline (reference sequence). The CDR3 sequence is 14 residues long. The CDR3 spells CASSNSDRGHGYTF. The CDR3 region has the DNA TGTGCCAGCAGCAACTCTGACAGGGGCCATGGCTACACCTTC.

This rearrangement joins TRBV12-3 or TRBV12-4 to TRBJ1-1; possibly TRBD1 for D (5 bases). Trimming removed 5 bases at V and 5 bases at J, with 12 bases between. The CDR3 length is 13 residues. CDR3 sequence: CASSPGGVTEAFF. Here the CDR3 DNA reads TGTGCCAGCAGTCCGGGGGGGGTAACTGAAGCTTTCTTT.

In this sample, this clonotype turned up many times. The junction differs from germline at one of its ends, possibly a read error. The chain couples TRBV7-8 to TRBJ2-5; 7 positions match TRBD1. There are 15 residues in the CDR3. Germline V lookup: CDR1 SGHVS, CDR2 FQNEAQ. As DNA, the CDR3 is TGTGCCAGCAACTTAGCAGGCATCAGGGGGGAGACCCAGTACTTC. It codes for CASNLAGIRGETQYF.

There are many counts of this clonotype. CDR3 residues: CASSRSRVTPLHF. For the CDR3, the DNA is TGTGCCAGCTCAAGAAGTCGCGTCACCCCCCTCCACTTT. This chain uses TRBV6-5 with TRBJ1-6; D not resolved. The CDR3 is made up of 13 amino acids. Trimming took off 8 bases at V and 13 bases at J, with 18 bases between the two ends. Germline V CDR1 and CDR2: MNHEY, SVGAGI.

The chain links TRBV25-1 to TRBJ2-7, with a weak D call TRBD1 (6 bases). Trimming removed 6 bases at V and 2 bases at J, with 20 bases between. Germline-derived CDR1 and CDR2 are MGHDK and SYGVNS. This CDR3 contains 16 residues. CDR3 in amino acids: CASRQTGISSAYEQYF. CDR3 DNA sequence: TGTGCCAGCAGACAGACAGGTATCTCTTCGGCCTACGAGCAGTACTTC.

This clonotype was seen ten or more times. The rearrangement links TRBV20-1 to TRBJ1-1, with TRBD1 as a possible D gene (5 bases). The CDR3 totals 13 residues. The germline gives CDR1 DFQATT, CDR2 SNEGSKA (reference sequence). Trimming removed 3 bases at V and 5 bases at J, with 13 bases between. CDR3 DNA sequence: TGCAGTGCTAGTTTACCAGGGCGGACTGAAGCTTTCTTT. It codes for CSASLPGRTEAFF.

This clonotype was found many times. The rearrangement uses TRBV11-2 and TRBJ1-2, with D possibly matching TRBD1 (6 bases). The CDR3 extends over 12 amino acids. V gave up 5 bases and J gave up 5 bases, with 9 bases separating them. CDR1 is SGHAT, CDR2 FQNNGV, per germline. CDR3 nucleotide sequence: TGTGCCAGCAGCCTTGGACAGTATGGCTACACCTTC. It encodes CASSLGQYGYTF. Complete variable domain (other parts from reference TRBV11-2 and TRBJ1-2): EAGVAQSPRYKIIEKRQSVAFWCNPISGHATLYWYQQILGQGPKLLIQFQNNGVVDDSQLPKDRFSAERLKGVDSTLKIQPAKLEDSAVYLCASSLGQYGYTFGSGTRLTVV.

This clonotype occurred many times. This chain connects TRBV7-9 to TRBJ2-5, with TRBD1 matching over 8 bases. CDR3 length: 13 amino acids. Germline-derived CDR1 and CDR2 are SEHNR and FQNEAQ (reference sequence). V lost 6 bases and J lost 5; bases outside the gene matches: 5. As DNA, the CDR3 is TGTGCCAGCAGTCAGGGGGCGTGGGAGACCCAGTACTTC. Its translation is CASSQGAWETQYF.

The chain is built from TRBV5-8 and TRBJ1-3; a weak D match, TRBD1 (6 bases). The V end was cut by 6 bases, the J end by 0 bases, with 13 bases between. The CDR3 totals 15 residues. Germline values: CDR1 SGHTS, CDR2 YDEGEE. The CDR3 sequence is CASNAGGGSGNTIYF. CDR3 nucleotide sequence: TGTGCCAGCAACGCCGGGGGCGGCTCTGGAAACACCATATATTTT.

The chain carries TRBV28 and TRBJ2-7; TRBD1 agrees at 9 bases. The CDR3 loop spans 17 amino acids. V dropped 6 bases and J dropped 1; count of bases not matched to a gene: 13. Germline lookup yields CDR1 MDHEN and CDR2 SYDVKM. The CDR3 sequence is CASRSAGTGSRSYEQYF. CDR3 DNA: TGTGCCAGCAGGTCCGCCGGGACAGGGTCTAGATCCTACGAGCAGTACTTC. Variable domain in full (rest from reference TRBV28 and TRBJ2-7): DVKVTQSSRYLVKRTGEKVFLECVQDMDHENMFWYRQDPGLGLRLIYFSYDVKMKEKGDIPEGYSVSREKKERFSLILESASTNQTSMYLCASRSAGTGSRSYEQYFGPGTRLTVT.

There are many counts of this clonotype. This chain joins TRBV24-1 and TRBJ2-2, with a possible D match to TRBD1 (6 bases). The CDR3 loop spans 17 amino acids. Trimming removed 4 bases at V and 0 bases at J, with 14 bases between. Germline V CDR1 and CDR2: KGHDR, SFDVKD. This chain's CDR3 is CATSETRTEANTGELFF. The CDR3 DNA reads TGTGCCACCAGTGAAACCCGGACAGAAGCGAACACCGGGGAGCTGTTTTTT.

The rearrangement uses TRBV5-1 and TRBJ2-6; 9 bases are shared with TRBD2. V lost 0 bases, J lost 4 bases, and 8 bases stayed unmatched. CDR1 and CDR2 (germline): SGHRS, YFSETQ. CDR3 length: 18 amino acids. The CDR3 protein is CASSLEASGNTGANVLTF. CDR3 sequence (DNA): TGCGCCAGCAGCTTGGAGGCTAGCGGGAACACCGGGGCCAACGTCCTGACTTTC. The full variable domain, with the rest looked up from reference TRBV5-1 and TRBJ2-6, is KAGVTQTPRYLIKTRGQQVTLSCSPISGHRSVSWYQQTPGQGLQFLFEYFSETQRNKGNFPGRFSGRQFSNSRSEMNVSTLELGDSALYLCASSLEASGNTGANVLTFGAGSRLTVL.

This clonotype was observed a few times. This rearrangement joins TRBV4-1 to TRBJ1-5; D unresolved. V lost 4 bases to trimming and J lost 1 base, with 14 bases between them. This CDR3 region has 16 residues. Germline loops: CDR1 MGHRA, CDR2 YSYEKL. The CDR3 loop is CASSPYPGVSNQPQHF. The CDR3 coding sequence is TGCGCCAGCAGCCCCTATCCCGGCGTGAGCAATCAGCCCCAGCATTTT.

As concerns this clonotype: A much larger clone lies a single base off, so this may be a read error. The rearrangement links TRBV10-3 to TRBJ1-1; possibly TRBD1 for D (6 bases). This CDR3 is built from 11 residues. Germline CDR1 is ENHRY and CDR2 is SYGVKD. V dropped 6 bases and J dropped 8 bases, with 10 bases sitting between them. The CDR3 nucleotides are TGTGCCATCAGGGGGGGGGCCGAAGCTTTCTTT. Translated: CAIRGGAEAFF.

This clonotype was seen only a few times. V is TRBV4-1 and J is TRBJ1-2; tentative D call: TRBD1 (6 bases). The germline gives CDR1 MGHRA, CDR2 YSYEKL. This CDR3 is built from 15 residues. V was shortened by 0 bases and J by 2 bases, with 10 bases between the two germline ends. CDR3 loop: CASSQDTGINYGYTF. The CDR3, as DNA: TGCGCCAGCAGCCAAGATACAGGGATCAACTATGGCTACACCTTC.

There are many counts of this clonotype. The rearrangement links TRBV24-1 to TRBJ2-5; 7 bases agree with TRBD2. The CDR3 covers 16 residues. Per germline, CDR1 KGHDR and CDR2 SFDVKD. The J segment lost 4 bases and the V segment lost 3 bases, leaving 10 bases of the junction unmatched. In DNA form, the CDR3 reads TGTGCCACCAGTGATCCGGGCCCGACGGGGGGAGAGACCCAGTACTTC. Its translation is CATSDPGPTGGETQYF.

A few counts support this clonotype. A read error may be the cause here, since a much bigger clone is one base away. The V and J genes are TRBV2 and TRBJ1-2; TRBD1 matches at 9 bases. The CDR3 covers 15 residues. J gave up 3 bases and V 5 bases, and 7 bases lay outside the gene matches. CDR1 and CDR2 (germline): SNHLY, FYNNEI. This CDR3 reads CASSHLWTGDYGYTF. The CDR3 DNA reads as TGTGCCAGCAGTCACCTATGGACAGGGGACTATGGCTACACCTTC.

The chain has TRBV9 and TRBJ2-7; the match to TRBD2 covers 15 bases. Germline assignment: CDR1 SGDLS and CDR2 YYNGEE. The CDR3 covers 17 residues. V was pared by 7 bases and J by 0 bases, with 8 bases of the junction left unmatched. The CDR3: CASRPGLAGGPSYEQYF. The CDR3 nucleotides read TGTGCCAGCCGCCCGGGACTAGCGGGGGGCCCCTCCTACGAGCAGTACTTC.

V usage is TRBV20-1 and J usage is TRBJ2-5; 7 bases are a match to TRBD1. The CDR3 length is 13 residues. From germline, CDR1 is DFQATT and CDR2 SNEGSKA (reference sequence). The J segment lost 3 bases and the V segment lost 6 bases, leaving 7 bases of the junction unmatched. The CDR3 spells CSANGQVEETQYF. CDR3 bases: TGCAGTGCAAATGGACAGGTCGAAGAGACCCAGTACTTC.

This clonotype was counted at least ten times. The chain carries TRBV10-3 and TRBJ2-5; possible D gene TRBD1, 5 bases. The CDR3 runs 12 residues. Germline CDR1 is ENHRY and CDR2 is SYGVKD. The V end lost 7 bases, the J end lost 5 bases, and 11 bases lay between the germline ends. CDR3: CAIKGVEETQYF. The CDR3 DNA reads as TGTGCCATCAAAGGGGTTGAGGAGACCCAGTACTTC.

This clonotype was counted many times. The chain couples TRBV9 to TRBJ1-1, with 7 bases matching TRBD1. Trimming at V came to 0 bases and at J to 3 bases, leaving 11 bases not matched to a gene. Germline CDR1 reads SGDLS; CDR2 reads YYNGEE. The CDR3 has 17 residues. The CDR3 sequence is CASSVEGGGAWDTEAFF. DNA for the CDR3: TGTGCCAGCAGCGTAGAAGGAGGGGGCGCCTGGGACACTGAAGCTTTCTTT.

This clonotype was detected once. The V gene is TRBV15, the J gene TRBJ2-6; 8 bases line up with TRBD1. The CDR3 sequence is 19 residues long. From germline, CDR1 is LNHNV and CDR2 YYDKDF (reference sequence). V was clipped by 3 bases and J by 2 bases; unmatched bases: 12. CDR3 in amino acids: CATSSPTRTGNTGANVLTF. CDR3 DNA: TGTGCCACCAGCAGCCCGACAAGGACAGGGAACACTGGGGCCAACGTCCTGACTTTC.

This clonotype appeared many times. The chain couples TRBV20-1 to TRBJ1-4; 7 bases line up with TRBD1. Germline CDR1 DFQATT, CDR2 SNEGSKA (reference sequence). The V gene end was trimmed by 1 base and the J gene end by 0 bases; junction bases not matched to a gene: 2. The length of the CDR3 is 15 residues. CDR3 in DNA: TGCAGTGCTAGAGGACAGGGAACAACTAATGAAAAACTGTTTTTT. Amino acids: CSARGQGTTNEKLFF.